Included here is one T cell receptor (beta chain) sequence, with context. What it recognizes is unknown. This entry belongs to a study of cytomegalovirus exposure and HLA in healthy donors. Study overall: In a previous analysis, nearly 120 million unique TCR beta sequences were found from some 180 million T cells. Counted in an early data release were about 85 million unique TCRs from HLA-typed donors. Study-level findings and limits: The authors later found most CMV-associated TCR beta chains appeared HLA-restricted.

The CDR3 runs to 14 residues. V shed 10 bases and J 2 bases; nucleotides not matched to a gene: 6. The germline CDR1 and CDR2 sequences are MDHEN and SYDVKM. Primers included in the PCR were 60 Vbeta and 13 Jbeta primers. The assay was immunoSEQ multiplex PCR, and TCRdb's table has in-frame clones only and misses some. This sample carries under 300,000 clones, just under 85% of them seen once, and the ten largest clones take roughly 2%. The chain combines TRBV28 with TRBJ2-7, with 12 bases lining up with TRBD2. Sample: PBMCs. The TCR comes from a woman aged 40 to 50 in good health and CMV-seropositive. The CDR3 coding sequence is TGTGCCACCACGGGACTAGCGGGCACCTACGAGCAGTACTTC. It is translated as CATTGLAGTYEQYF.